Below are 21 T cell receptor beta chains sequenced from a single sample in a study of cytomegalovirus exposure and HLA in healthy donors. The primer mix had 60 Vbeta and 13 Jbeta primers. Clones were sequenced by immunoSEQ multiplex PCR, and TCRdb holds only the in-frame ones, with some missing. The table includes 90,000 or so clones, roughly 80% detected once. Sequencing used PBMCs. These receptors were obtained from a boy between 10 and 17 years old in good health and CMV-seronegative.

The V gene is TRBV10-3, the J gene TRBJ1-4; D is ambiguous. CDR3 length equals 13 residues. The germline gives CDR1 ENHRY, CDR2 SYGVKD. V dropped 8 bases and J dropped 8 bases, with 15 bases sitting between them. In DNA form, the CDR3 reads TGTGCCATCGGCGGGCCGACTATAGAAAAACTGTTTTTT. This codes for CAIGGPTIEKLFF.

The chain couples TRBV25-1 to TRBJ1-5; the D gene is possibly TRBD1 (5 bases). V was clipped by 2 bases and J by 6 bases, with 8 bases between them. The CDR3 has 13 amino acids. Germline values: CDR1 MGHDK, CDR2 SYGVNS. As DNA, the CDR3 is TGTGCCAGCAGTGAACGGGGGAGTCAGCCCCAGCATTTT. It encodes CASSERGSQPQHF.

The chain recombines TRBV25-1 with TRBJ2-7, with TRBD2 matching 7 bases. J was trimmed by 0 bases and V by 5 bases; bases with no gene match: 13. In germline, CDR1 is MGHDK, CDR2 SYGVNS. The CDR3 sequence is 17 residues long. In DNA, the CDR3 is TGTGCCAGCAGTCTCCTGGGGCCTAGCGGAGCCTCCTACGAGCAGTACTTC. Translating it yields CASSLLGPSGASYEQYF.

The rearrangement uses TRBV29-1 and TRBJ2-7; 10 bases are a match to TRBD1. Trimming at V came to 3 bases and at J to 5 bases, leaving 4 bases not matched to a gene. Germline CDR1 is SQVTM and CDR2 is ANQGSEA. The CDR3 runs to 13 residues. CDR3 amino acids: CSVDWDRGHEQYF. The CDR3 DNA reads TGCAGCGTTGATTGGGACAGGGGACACGAGCAGTACTTC.

This rearrangement joins TRBV5-1 to TRBJ2-7; possible D gene TRBD2, 7 bases. Between the trimmed V and J ends, which lost 2 bases and 7 bases, there was a span of 16 bases. Germline V gene data show CDR1 as SGHRS and CDR2 as YFSETQ. CDR3 length equals 14 residues. The CDR3 DNA reads TGCGCCAGCAGCTTTGGGGGGGGCGGATTAGAGCAGTACTTC. Translating it yields CASSFGGGGLEQYF.

This clone was counted a single time. The chain uses TRBV27 and TRBJ1-2; D is unresolved. V lost 6 bases and J 3 bases, leaving 20 bases between the germline ends. CDR3 size: 16 residues. Germline-derived CDR1 and CDR2 are MNHEY and SMNVEV (reference sequence). The CDR3 sequence is CASSHYDEAVYYGYTF. In nucleotides, the CDR3 is TGTGCCAGCAGCCACTACGACGAGGCGGTATACTATGGCTACACCTTC.

The gene calls are TRBV13 and TRBJ1-1; 9 bases are a match to TRBD1. CDR3 length: 15 residues. The germline gives CDR1 PRHDT, CDR2 FYEKMQ (reference sequence). V was clipped by 3 bases and J by 5 bases; unmatched bases: 7. DNA for the CDR3: TGTGCCAGCAGCTTGTATACAGGGGGCCGGACTGAAGCTTTCTTT. It is translated as CASSLYTGGRTEAFF. The complete variable domain, with remaining parts taken from reference TRBV13 and TRBJ1-1, reads AAGVIQSPRHLIKEKRETATLKCYPIPRHDTVYWYQQGPGQDPQFLISFYEKMQSDKGSIPDRFSAQQFSDYHSELNMSSLELGDSALYFCASSLYTGGRTEAFFGQGTRLTVV.

This clone was recorded a few times. The chain carries TRBV28 and TRBJ2-1; 9 positions match TRBD2. V lost 3 bases, J lost 0 bases, and 15 bases stayed unmatched. Looked up from germline, CDR1 is MDHEN and CDR2 is SYDVKM. The length of the CDR3 is 20 residues. As DNA, the CDR3 is TGTGCCAGCAGTTTTTGGTTGAAACTAGCGGGCTGGAGCTCCTACAATGAGCAGTTCTTC. Encoded protein: CASSFWLKLAGWSSYNEQFF.

The chain employs TRBV7-2 and TRBJ2-5; D is perhaps TRBD1 (5 bases). The J call may be mistaken, given a closer DNA end match to TRBJ2-7. Germline V gene lookup returns CDR1 SGHTA and CDR2 FQGNSA. The CDR3 is 13 amino acids. The CDR3 sequence: CASSLVGQGEQYF. The CDR3 DNA follows: TGTGCCAGCAGCCTAGTGGGGCAAGGCGAGCAGTACTTC.

The rearrangement uses TRBV4-1 and TRBJ2-7; D gene uncertain. The length of the CDR3 is 15 residues. V lost 1 base to trimming and J lost 0 bases, with 10 bases between them. CDR1 is MGHRA and CDR2 is YSYEKL in the germline V gene. The CDR3 is CASSQGHHRSYEQYF. The CDR3 DNA is TGCGCCAGCAGCCAAGGACACCATCGCTCCTACGAGCAGTACTTC.

The V gene is TRBV5-4, the J gene TRBJ1-1; D is undetermined. Germline V gives CDR1 SGHNT, CDR2 YYREEE (reference sequence). The CDR3 length is 12 residues. Trimming took 5 bases from V and 0 from J, leaving 5 bases between them. CDR3: CASRQLNTEAFF. In DNA, the CDR3 is TGTGCCAGCAGGCAGTTGAACACTGAAGCTTTCTTT.

The chain combines TRBV5-1 with TRBJ2-2; 8 positions agree with TRBD2. V lost 4 bases and J lost 5; bases outside the gene matches: 4. Germline V gene sequence: CDR1 SGHRS, CDR2 YFSETQ. This CDR3 region has 14 residues. Written as DNA, the CDR3 is TGCGCCAGCAGCCCCGGGAGGGGGACCGGGGAGCTGTTTTTT. It translates to CASSPGRGTGELFF.

This clone has a handful of counts. The V gene is TRBV7-8, the J gene TRBJ1-2; D not certain. Germline CDR1 is SGHVS and CDR2 is FQNEAQ. V lost 3 bases to trimming and J lost 8 bases, with 16 bases between them. CDR3 length: 14 amino acids. CDR3 coding DNA: TGTGCCAGCAGCTTTCAGGCCGACGGGAACGGCTACACCTTC. Encoded protein: CASSFQADGNGYTF.

This chain links TRBV15 with TRBJ1-2; D gene ambiguous. V gave up 1 base and J gave up 9 bases, with 12 bases separating them. The CDR3 length is 13 residues. Germline CDR1 is LNHNV and CDR2 is YYDKDF (reference sequence). In DNA form, the CDR3 reads TGTGCCACCAGCAGAGCCCGGGAAGGCCGCTACACCTTC. Residues: CATSRAREGRYTF.

This clone occurred a few times. V usage is TRBV5-4 and J usage is TRBJ2-1; unclear D gene. Between the trimmed V and J ends, which lost 1 base and 5 bases, there was a span of 7 bases. The germline CDR1 and CDR2 sequences are SGHNT and YYREEE (reference sequence). The CDR3 has 13 residues. The CDR3 region is CASSLTGNNEQFF. DNA for the CDR3: TGTGCCAGCAGCTTGACGGGTAACAATGAGCAGTTCTTC.

This clone occurred once. The V call is TRBV5-6, the J call TRBJ2-7; possibly TRBD1 for D (6 bases). Trimming removed 4 bases from V and 4 bases from J, with 9 bases in between. CDR1 is SGHDT and CDR2 is YYEEEE in the germline V gene. The length of the CDR3 is 12 residues. CDR3 region: CASSLQGYEQYF. CDR3 DNA: TGTGCCAGCAGCCTACAGGGATACGAGCAGTACTTC.

Only one count was recorded for this clone. J is TRBJ1-4 and V is TRBV7-8; TRBD1 aligns across 7 bases. Trimming took 2 bases from V and 5 from J; bases not matched to a gene: 2. This CDR3 comprises 14 residues. Per the germline V gene, CDR1 is SGHVS and CDR2 is FQNEAQ. The CDR3 bases are TGTGCCAGCAGCTTAATGACAGGGAATGAAAAACTGTTTTTT. This translates into CASSLMTGNEKLFF.

This clone is a singleton in its sample. The chain joins TRBV9 to TRBJ2-1; 8 bases fit TRBD1. Per the germline V gene, CDR1 is SGDLS and CDR2 is YYNGEE. This CDR3 is 15 amino acids long. After removal of 3 bases from V and 4 bases from J, the junction contained 6 bases not matched to a gene. CDR3 nucleotide sequence: TGTGCCAGCAGCGCCGGGACAGGCAATTACAATGAGCAGTTCTTC. Amino acids: CASSAGTGNYNEQFF. Full variable domain (missing parts from reference TRBV9 and TRBJ2-1): DSGVTQTPKHLITATGQRVTLRCSPRSGDLSVYWYQQSLDQGLQFLIQYYNGEERAKGNILERFSAQQFPDLHSELNLSSLELGDSALYFCASSAGTGNYNEQFFGPGTRLTVL.

V gene TRBV7-9 combines with J gene TRBJ2-5; 8 positions agree with TRBD1. Germline lookup yields CDR1 SEHNR and CDR2 FQNEAQ (reference sequence). Losses at the gene ends were 4 bases for V and 0 bases for J; bases not matched to a gene: 4. This CDR3 region has 15 residues. The CDR3 loop reads CASSSGQANQETQYF. CDR3 bases: TGTGCCAGCAGCTCGGGACAGGCCAACCAAGAGACCCAGTACTTC.

The chain recombines TRBV4-3 with TRBJ2-1; no clear D gene. The CDR3 has 17 amino acids. With 0 bases removed from V and 0 bases from J, the gap between germline ends came to 12 bases. CDR1 LGHNA and CDR2 YSLEER come from the germline V gene. The CDR3 here is CASSQERSTSSYNEQFF. CDR3 DNA: TGCGCCAGCAGCCAAGAAAGGTCGACAAGCTCCTACAATGAGCAGTTCTTC.

V gene TRBV5-1 combines with J gene TRBJ2-2; unclear D gene. This CDR3 contains 14 residues. Germline V lookup: CDR1 SGHRS, CDR2 YFSETQ. V lost 3 bases and J 1 base, leaving 7 bases between the germline ends. In DNA, the CDR3 is TGCGCCAGCAGCTCCACAGTGAACACCGGGGAGCTGTTTTTT. The encoded protein is CASSSTVNTGELFF.